This entry describes one TCR beta chain. This sample is part of a study of blood T cell repertoires in COVID-19. About the study: Samples came from the United States, Italy and Spain, spanning acute and convalescent COVID-19. The cDNA or gDNA used as material had been derived from T cells, B-cell-depleted T cells, or PBMCs.

V gave up 5 bases and J gave up 3 bases, with 19 bases separating them. The CDR3 loop spans 15 amino acids. Germline-derived CDR1 and CDR2 are SQVTM and ANQGSEA. Per the study methods: Amplification from reference gene primers served as the basis for estimated nucleated cell counts. Method: immunoSEQ multiplex PCR; TCRdb's copy keeps in-frame clones and lacks some. V, J and clone size derive from that table, while D and trimming were established from the DNA sequence. The sample consists of more than 150,000 clones, about 77% of them appearing once. Sequencing input: peripheral blood. This sequence was found in a woman older than 75 with active or convalescent COVID-19. V is TRBV29-1 and J is TRBJ1-2; tentative D call: TRBD1 (5 bases). CDR3 DNA: TGCAGCGTTCCGCTCCGGACACAGGTTTACTATGGCTACACCTTC. Protein: CSVPLRTQVYYGYTF.